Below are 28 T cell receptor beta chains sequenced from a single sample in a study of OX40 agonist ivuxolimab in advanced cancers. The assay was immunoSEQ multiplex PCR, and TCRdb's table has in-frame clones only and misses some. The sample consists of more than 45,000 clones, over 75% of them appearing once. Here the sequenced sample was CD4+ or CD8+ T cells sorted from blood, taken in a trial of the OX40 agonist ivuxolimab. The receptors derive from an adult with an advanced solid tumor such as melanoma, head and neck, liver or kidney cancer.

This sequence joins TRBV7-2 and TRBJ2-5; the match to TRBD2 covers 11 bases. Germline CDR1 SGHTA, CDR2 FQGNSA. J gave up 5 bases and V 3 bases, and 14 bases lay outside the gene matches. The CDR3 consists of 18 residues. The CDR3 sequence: CASSFPGLAEQRGETQYF. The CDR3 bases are TGTGCCAGCAGCTTCCCGGGACTAGCGGAGCAAAGGGGGGAGACCCAGTACTTC.

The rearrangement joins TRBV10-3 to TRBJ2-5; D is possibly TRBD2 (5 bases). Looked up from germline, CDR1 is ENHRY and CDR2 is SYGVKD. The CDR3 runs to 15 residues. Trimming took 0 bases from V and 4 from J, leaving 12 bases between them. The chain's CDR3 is CAISESTTGGETQYF. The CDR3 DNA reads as TGTGCCATCAGTGAGTCGACTACCGGTGGAGAGACCCAGTACTTC.

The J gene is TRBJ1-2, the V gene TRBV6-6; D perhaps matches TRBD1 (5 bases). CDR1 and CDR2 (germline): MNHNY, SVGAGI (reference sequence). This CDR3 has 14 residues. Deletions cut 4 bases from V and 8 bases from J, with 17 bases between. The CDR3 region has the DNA TGTGCCAGCAGTTCTCCAGGGAGAAGGGAAGGCTACACCTTC. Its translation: CASSSPGRREGYTF.

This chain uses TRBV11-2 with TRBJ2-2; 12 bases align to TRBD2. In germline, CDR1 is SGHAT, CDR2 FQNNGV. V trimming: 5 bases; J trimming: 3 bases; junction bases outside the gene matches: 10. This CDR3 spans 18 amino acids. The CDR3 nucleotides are TGTGCCAGCAGCGTAAGACTAGCGGGAGTGGGTGACACCGGGGAGCTGTTTTTT. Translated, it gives CASSVRLAGVGDTGELFF.

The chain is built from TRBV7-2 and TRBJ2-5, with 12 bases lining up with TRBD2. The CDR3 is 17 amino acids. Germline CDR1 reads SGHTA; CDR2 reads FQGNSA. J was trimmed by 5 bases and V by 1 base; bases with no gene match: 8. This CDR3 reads CASSLVPSGGAGETQYF. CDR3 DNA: TGTGCCAGCAGCTTAGTGCCTAGCGGGGGGGCCGGTGAGACCCAGTACTTC. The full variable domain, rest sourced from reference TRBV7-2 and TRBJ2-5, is GAGVSQSPSNKVTEKGKDVELRCDPISGHTALYWYRQSLGQGLEFLIYFQGNSAPDKSGLPSDRFSAERTGGSVSTLTIQRTQQEDSAVYLCASSLVPSGGAGETQYFGPGTRLLVL.

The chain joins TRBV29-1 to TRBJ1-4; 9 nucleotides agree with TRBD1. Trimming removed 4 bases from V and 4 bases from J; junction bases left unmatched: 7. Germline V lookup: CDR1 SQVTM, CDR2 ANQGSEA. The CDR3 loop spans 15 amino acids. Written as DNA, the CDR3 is TGCAGCGTTGTGGGACAGGGAAAGGGTAATGAAAAACTGTTTTTT. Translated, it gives CSVVGQGKGNEKLFF.

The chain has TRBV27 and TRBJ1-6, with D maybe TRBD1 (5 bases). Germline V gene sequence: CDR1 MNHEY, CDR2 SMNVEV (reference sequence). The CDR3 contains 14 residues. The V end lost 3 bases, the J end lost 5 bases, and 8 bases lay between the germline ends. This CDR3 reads CASSLGEDNSPLHF. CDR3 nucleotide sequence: TGTGCCAGCAGTTTGGGGGAAGATAATTCACCCCTCCACTTT.

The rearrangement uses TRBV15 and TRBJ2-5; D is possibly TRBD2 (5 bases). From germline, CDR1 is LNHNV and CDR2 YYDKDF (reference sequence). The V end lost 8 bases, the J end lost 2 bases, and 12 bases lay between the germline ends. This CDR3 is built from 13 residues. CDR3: CATSSEVQETQYF. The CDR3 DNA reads TGTGCCACCTCCTCGGAGGTTCAAGAGACCCAGTACTTC.

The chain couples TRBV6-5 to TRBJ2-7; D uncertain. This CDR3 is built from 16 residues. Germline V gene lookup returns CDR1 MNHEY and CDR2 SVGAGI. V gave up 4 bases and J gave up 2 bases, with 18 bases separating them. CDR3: CASSLKLAFATYEQYF. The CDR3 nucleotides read TGTGCCAGCAGTTTAAAATTGGCTTTCGCCACCTACGAGCAGTACTTC.

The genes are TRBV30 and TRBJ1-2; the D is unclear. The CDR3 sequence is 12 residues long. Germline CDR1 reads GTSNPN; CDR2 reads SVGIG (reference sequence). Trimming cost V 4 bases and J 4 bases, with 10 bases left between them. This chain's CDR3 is CAWNAIIYGYTF. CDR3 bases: TGTGCCTGGAATGCGATAATCTATGGCTACACCTTC.

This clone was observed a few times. The CDR3 region is CASSYSGAKGKGYTF. The CDR3 DNA reads as TGTGCCAGCAGTTACTCCGGGGCCAAGGGGAAAGGCTACACCTTC. The V call is TRBV6-5, the J call TRBJ1-2, with D possibly TRBD1 on 5 matching bases. This CDR3 is 15 amino acids long. Trimming stripped 0 bases from V and 8 bases from J, with 16 bases between. The germline V gene encodes CDR1 MNHEY and CDR2 SVGAGI.

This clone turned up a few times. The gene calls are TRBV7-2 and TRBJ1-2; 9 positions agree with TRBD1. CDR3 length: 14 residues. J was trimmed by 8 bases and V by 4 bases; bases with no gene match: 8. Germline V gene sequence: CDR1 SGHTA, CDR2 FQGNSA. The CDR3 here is CASSSTQGAQGYTF. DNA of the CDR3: TGTGCCAGCAGCTCAACACAGGGGGCGCAGGGCTACACCTTC. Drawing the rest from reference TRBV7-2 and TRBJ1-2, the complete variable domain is GAGVSQSPSNKVTEKGKDVELRCDPISGHTALYWYRQSLGQGLEFLIYFQGNSAPDKSGLPSDRFSAERTGGSVSTLTIQRTQQEDSAVYLCASSSTQGAQGYTFGSGTRLTVV.

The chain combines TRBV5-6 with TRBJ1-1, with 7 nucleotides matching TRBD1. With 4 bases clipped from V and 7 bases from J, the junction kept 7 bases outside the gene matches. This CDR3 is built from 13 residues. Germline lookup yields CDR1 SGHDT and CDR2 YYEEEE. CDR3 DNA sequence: TGTGCCAGCAGCCTCGGGACAGTCGATGAAGCTTTCTTT. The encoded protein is CASSLGTVDEAFF.

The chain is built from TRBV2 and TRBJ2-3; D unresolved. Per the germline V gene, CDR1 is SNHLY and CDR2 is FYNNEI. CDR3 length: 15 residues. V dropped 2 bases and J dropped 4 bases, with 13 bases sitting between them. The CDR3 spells CASSERPPGPDTQYF. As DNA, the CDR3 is TGTGCCAGCAGTGAACGTCCCCCAGGCCCAGATACGCAGTATTTT. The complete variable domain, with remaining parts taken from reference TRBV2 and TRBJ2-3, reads EPEVTQTPSHQVTQMGQEVILRCVPISNHLYFYWYRQILGQKVEFLVSFYNNEISEKSEIFDDQFSVERPDGSNFTLKIRSTKLEDSAMYFCASSERPPGPDTQYFGPGTRLTVL.

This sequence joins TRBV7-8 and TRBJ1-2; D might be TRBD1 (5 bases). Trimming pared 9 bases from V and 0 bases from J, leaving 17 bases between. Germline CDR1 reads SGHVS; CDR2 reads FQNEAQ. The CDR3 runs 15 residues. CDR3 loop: CASSGAGTTNYGYTF. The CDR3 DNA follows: TGTGCCAGTTCAGGAGCAGGGACCACTAACTATGGCTACACCTTC.

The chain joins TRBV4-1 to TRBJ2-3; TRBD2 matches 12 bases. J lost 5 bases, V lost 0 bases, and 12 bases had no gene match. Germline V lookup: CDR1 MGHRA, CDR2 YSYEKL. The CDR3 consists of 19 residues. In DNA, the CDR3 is TGCGCCAGCAGCCAAGAACGGCGGGCTAGCGGGAGGGTTAAAGATACGCAGTATTTT. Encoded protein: CASSQERRASGRVKDTQYF.

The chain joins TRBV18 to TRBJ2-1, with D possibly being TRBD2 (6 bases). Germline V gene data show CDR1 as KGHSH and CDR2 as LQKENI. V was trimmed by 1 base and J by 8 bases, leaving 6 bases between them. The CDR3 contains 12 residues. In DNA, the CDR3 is TGTGCCAGCTCACCACGGGGGGATGAGCAGTTCTTC. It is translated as CASSPRGDEQFF.

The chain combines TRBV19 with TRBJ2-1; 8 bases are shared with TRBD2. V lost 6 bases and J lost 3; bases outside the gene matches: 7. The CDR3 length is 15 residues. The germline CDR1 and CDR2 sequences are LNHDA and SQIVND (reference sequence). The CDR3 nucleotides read TGTGCCAGTAGCCGAAGCGGGGGAGTCTACAATGAGCAGTTCTTC. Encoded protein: CASSRSGGVYNEQFF.

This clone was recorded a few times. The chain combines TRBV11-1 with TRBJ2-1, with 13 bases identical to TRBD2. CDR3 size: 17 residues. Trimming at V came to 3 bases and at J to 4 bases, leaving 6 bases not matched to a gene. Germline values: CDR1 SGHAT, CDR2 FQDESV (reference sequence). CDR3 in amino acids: CASSLSQTSGRYNEQFF. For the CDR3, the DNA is TGTGCCAGCAGCTTGTCCCAGACTAGCGGGAGGTACAATGAGCAGTTCTTC.

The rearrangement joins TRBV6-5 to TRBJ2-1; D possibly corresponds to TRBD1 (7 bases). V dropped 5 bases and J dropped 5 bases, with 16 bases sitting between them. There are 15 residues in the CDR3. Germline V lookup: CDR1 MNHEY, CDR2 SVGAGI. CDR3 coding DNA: TGTGCCAGCAGTCGCGGGACAGTGGGGGACAATGAGCAGTTCTTC. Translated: CASSRGTVGDNEQFF.

CDR3 DNA: TGTGCCAGCAGCCAAGATAGATCAGGGGGCACTGGAAACACCATATATTTT. Encoded protein: CASSQDRSGGTGNTIYF. This chain links TRBV4-2 with TRBJ1-3; 8 nucleotides agree with TRBD1. The length of the CDR3 is 17 residues. Germline trimming cut 0 bases from V and 2 bases from J; bases unmatched to any gene: 6. Germline V lookup: CDR1 LGHNA, CDR2 YNFKEQ.

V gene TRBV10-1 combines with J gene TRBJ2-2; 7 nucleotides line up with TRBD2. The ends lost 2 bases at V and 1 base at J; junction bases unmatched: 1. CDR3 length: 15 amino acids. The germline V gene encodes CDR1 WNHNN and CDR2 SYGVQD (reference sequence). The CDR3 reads CASSEASGNTGELFF. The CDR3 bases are TGCGCCAGCAGTGAGGCTAGCGGGAACACCGGGGAGCTGTTTTTT.

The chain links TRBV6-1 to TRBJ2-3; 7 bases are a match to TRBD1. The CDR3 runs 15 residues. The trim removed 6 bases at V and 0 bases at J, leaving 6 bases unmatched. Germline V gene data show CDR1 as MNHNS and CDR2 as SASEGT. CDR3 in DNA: TGTGCCAGCAGCCCTCAGGGGGTTAGCACAGATACGCAGTATTTT. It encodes CASSPQGVSTDTQYF.

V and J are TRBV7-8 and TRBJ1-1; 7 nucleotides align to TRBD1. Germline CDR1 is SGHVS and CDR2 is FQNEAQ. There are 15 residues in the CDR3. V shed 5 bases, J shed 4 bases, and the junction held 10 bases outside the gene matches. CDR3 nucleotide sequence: TGTGCCAGCAGCAACGCCCCGACAGGGAGCACTGAAGCTTTCTTT. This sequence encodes CASSNAPTGSTEAFF. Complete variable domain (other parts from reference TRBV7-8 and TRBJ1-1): GAGVSQSPRYKVAKRGQDVALRCDPISGHVSLFWYQQALGQGPEFLTYFQNEAQLDKSGLPSDRFFAERPEGSVSTLKIQRTQQEDSAVYLCASSNAPTGSTEAFFGQGTRLTVV.

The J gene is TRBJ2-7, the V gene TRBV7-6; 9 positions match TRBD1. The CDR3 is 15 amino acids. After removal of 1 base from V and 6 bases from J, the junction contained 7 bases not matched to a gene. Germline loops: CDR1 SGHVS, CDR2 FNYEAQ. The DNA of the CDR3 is TGTGCCAGCAGCTTAGAAGGACAGGGGTACTCCGAGCAGTACTTC. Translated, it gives CASSLEGQGYSEQYF.

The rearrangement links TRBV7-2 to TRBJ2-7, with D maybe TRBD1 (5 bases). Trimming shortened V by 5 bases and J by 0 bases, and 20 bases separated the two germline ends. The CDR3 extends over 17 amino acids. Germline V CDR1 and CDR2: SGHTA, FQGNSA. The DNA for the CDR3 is TGTGCCAGCAGCCCATCTCACCGGCAGGGAATCTCCTACGAGCAGTACTTC. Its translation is CASSPSHRQGISYEQYF.

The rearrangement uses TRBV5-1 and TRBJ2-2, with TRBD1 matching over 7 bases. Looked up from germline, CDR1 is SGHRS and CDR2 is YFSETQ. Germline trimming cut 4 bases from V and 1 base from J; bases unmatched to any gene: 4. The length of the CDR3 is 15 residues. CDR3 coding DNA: TGCGCCAGCAGCAGGGGGACAGAGAACACCGGGGAGCTGTTTTTT. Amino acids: CASSRGTENTGELFF.

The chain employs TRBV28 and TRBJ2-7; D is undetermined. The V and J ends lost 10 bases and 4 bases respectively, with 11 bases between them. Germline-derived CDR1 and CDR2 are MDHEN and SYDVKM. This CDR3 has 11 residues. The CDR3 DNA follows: TGTGCCACCGACGGACCATACGAGCAGTACTTC. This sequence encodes CATDGPYEQYF. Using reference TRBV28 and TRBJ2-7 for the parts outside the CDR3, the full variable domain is DVKVTQSSRYLVKRTGEKVFLECVQDMDHENMFWYRQDPGLGLRLIYFSYDVKMKEKGDIPEGYSVSREKKERFSLILESASTNQTSMYLCATDGPYEQYFGPGTRLTVT.